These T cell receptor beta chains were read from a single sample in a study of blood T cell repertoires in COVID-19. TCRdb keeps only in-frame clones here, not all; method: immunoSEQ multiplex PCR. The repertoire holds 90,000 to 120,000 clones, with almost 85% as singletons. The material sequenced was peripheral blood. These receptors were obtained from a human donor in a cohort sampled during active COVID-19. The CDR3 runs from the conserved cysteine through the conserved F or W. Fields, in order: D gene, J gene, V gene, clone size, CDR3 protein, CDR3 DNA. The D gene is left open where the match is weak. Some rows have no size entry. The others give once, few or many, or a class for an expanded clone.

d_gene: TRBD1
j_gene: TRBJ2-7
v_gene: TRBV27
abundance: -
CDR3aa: CASNPRGGQGSPKASYEQYF
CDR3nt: TGTGCCAGCAACCCCAGAGGGGGACAGGGGTCTCCCAAAGCCTCCTACGAGCAGTACTTC

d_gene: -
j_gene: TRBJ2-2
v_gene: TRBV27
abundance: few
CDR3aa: CASSLKASRSGNTGELFF
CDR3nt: TGTGCCAGCAGTTTAAAGGCTAGCCGAAGCGGGAACACCGGGGAGCTGTTTTTT

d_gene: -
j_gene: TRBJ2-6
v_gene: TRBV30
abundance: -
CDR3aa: CAWSVLRPGANVLTF
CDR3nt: TGTGCCTGGAGTGTACTACGTCCTGGGGCCAACGTCCTGACTTTC

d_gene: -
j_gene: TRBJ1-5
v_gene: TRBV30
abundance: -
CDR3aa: CAWAPAGSSNQPQHF
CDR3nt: TGTGCCTGGGCCCCGGCAGGCTCCAGCAATCAGCCCCAGCATTTT

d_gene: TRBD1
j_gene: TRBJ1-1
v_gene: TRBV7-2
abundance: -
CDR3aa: CASSLGTGILEAFF
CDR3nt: TGTGCCAGCAGCTTGGGGACAGGGATTCTTGAAGCTTTCTTT

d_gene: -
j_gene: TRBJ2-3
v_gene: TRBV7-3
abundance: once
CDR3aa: CASSRQAADTQYF
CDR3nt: TGTGCCAGCAGCCGACAGGCCGCAGATACGCAGTATTTT

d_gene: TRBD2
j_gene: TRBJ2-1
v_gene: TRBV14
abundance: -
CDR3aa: CASTRLAGVSEQFF
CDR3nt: TGTGCCAGCACCCGACTAGCGGGAGTGAGTGAGCAGTTCTTC

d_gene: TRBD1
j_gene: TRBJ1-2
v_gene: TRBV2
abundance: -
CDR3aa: CASSEGQGSINYGYTF
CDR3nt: TGTGCCAGCAGTGAAGGACAGGGTAGTATAAACTATGGCTACACCTTC

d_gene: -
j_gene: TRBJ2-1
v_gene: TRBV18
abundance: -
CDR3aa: CASSRTRDWDNEQFF
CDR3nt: TGTGCCAGCTCACGCACCCGGGACTGGGACAATGAGCAGTTCTTC

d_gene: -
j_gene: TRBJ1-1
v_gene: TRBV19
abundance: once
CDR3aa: CASSMGPRRVYMNTEAFF
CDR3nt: TGTGCCAGTAGTATGGGGCCCCGACGAGTATATATGAACACTGAAGCTTTCTTT

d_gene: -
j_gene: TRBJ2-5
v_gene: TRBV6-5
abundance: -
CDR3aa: CASSSGLLETQYF
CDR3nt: TGTGCCAGCAGTTCCGGACTGTTAGAGACCCAGTACTTC

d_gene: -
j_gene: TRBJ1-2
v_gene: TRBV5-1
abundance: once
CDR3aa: CASSLPRSGGGYTF
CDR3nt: TGCGCCAGCAGCTTGCCCCGATCCGGCGGTGGCTACACCTTC

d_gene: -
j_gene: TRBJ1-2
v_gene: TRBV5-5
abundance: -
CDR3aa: CASSPGPRDYGYTF
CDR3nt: TGTGCCAGCAGCCCTGGACCCAGGGACTATGGCTACACCTTC

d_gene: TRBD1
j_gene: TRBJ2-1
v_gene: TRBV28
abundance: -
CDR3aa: CASSLTGGAYNEQFF
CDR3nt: TGTGCCAGCAGTCTCACAGGGGGAGCTTACAATGAGCAGTTCTTC

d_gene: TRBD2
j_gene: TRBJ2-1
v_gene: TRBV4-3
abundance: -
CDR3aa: CASSQVGLGYNEQFF
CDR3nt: TGCGCCAGCAGCCAAGTGGGACTAGGATACAATGAGCAGTTCTTC

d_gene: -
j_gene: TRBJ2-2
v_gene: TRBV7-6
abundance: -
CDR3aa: CASSPRGALGTGELFF
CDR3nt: TGTGCCAGCAGCCCCCGGGGGGCGCTGGGCACCGGGGAGCTGTTTTTT

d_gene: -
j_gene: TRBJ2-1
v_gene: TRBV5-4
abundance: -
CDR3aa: CASSLARERASRIF
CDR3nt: TGTGCCAGCAGCTTGGCCCGAGAGCGGGCCTCCCGGATCTTC

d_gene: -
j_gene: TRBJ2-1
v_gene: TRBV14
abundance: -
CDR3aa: CASSQVRGSYHNEQFF
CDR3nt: TGTGCCAGCAGCCAAGTAAGGGGGAGCTACCACAATGAGCAGTTCTTC

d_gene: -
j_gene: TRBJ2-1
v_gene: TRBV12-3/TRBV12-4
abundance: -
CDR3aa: CASSLELARGKFF
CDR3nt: TGTGCCAGCAGTTTAGAACTAGCTCGGGGGAAGTTCTTC

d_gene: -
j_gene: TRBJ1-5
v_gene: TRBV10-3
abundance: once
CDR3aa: CAISESAGSGQPQHF
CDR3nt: TGTGCCATCAGTGAGTCGGCAGGGTCGGGTCAGCCCCAGCATTTT

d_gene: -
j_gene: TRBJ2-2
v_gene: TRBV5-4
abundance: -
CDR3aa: CASSRNRNTGELFF
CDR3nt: TGTGCCAGCAGTAGAAATAGGAACACCGGGGAGCTGTTTTTT

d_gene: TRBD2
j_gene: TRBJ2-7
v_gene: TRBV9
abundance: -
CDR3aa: CASSVGGTSVSEQYF
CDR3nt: TGTGCCAGCAGCGTAGGTGGGACTAGCGTGAGCGAGCAGTACTTC

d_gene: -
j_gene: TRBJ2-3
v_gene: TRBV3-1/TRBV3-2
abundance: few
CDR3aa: CASSQAGDTQYF
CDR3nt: TGTGCCAGCAGCCAAGCCGGAGATACGCAGTATTTT

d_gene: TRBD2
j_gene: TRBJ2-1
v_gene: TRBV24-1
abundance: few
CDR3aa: CATSDSWTSGSNEQFF
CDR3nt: TGTGCCACCAGTGATTCCTGGACTAGCGGGAGCAATGAGCAGTTCTTC

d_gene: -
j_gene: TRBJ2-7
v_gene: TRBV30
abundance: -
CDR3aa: CAWSPSPGSVEQYF
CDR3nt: TGTGCCTGGAGTCCCAGCCCAGGCTCAGTCGAGCAGTACTTC

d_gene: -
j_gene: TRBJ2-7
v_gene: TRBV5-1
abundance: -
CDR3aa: CASIDRDGSSYEQYF
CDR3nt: TGCGCCAGCATCGACAGGGACGGGAGCTCCTACGAGCAGTACTTC

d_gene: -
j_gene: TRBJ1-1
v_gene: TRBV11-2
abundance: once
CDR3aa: CASSSPFKTALNTEAFF
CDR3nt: TGTGCCAGCAGCTCACCTTTTAAGACAGCCTTGAACACTGAAGCTTTCTTT

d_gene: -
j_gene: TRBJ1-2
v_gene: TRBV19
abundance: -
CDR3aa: CASSIAGQGLYGYTF
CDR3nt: TGTGCCAGTAGTATAGCAGGGCAGGGCCTCTATGGCTACACCTTC

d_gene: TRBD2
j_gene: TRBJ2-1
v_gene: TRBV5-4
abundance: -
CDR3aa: CASSFRISGSSNEQFF
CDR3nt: TGTGCCAGCAGCTTCAGGATTAGCGGGAGTAGCAATGAGCAGTTCTTC

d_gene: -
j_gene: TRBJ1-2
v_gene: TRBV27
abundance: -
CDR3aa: CASTRRQMDAFTF
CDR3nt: TGTGCCAGCACCCGACGACAGATGGACGCGTTTACCTTC

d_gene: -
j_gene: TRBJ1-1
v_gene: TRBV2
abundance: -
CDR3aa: CASSAERGYITEAFF
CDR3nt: TGTGCCAGCAGTGCCGAGAGGGGGTATATCACTGAAGCTTTCTTT

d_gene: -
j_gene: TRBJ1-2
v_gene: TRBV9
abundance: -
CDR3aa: CASSPRTVGYGYTF
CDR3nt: TGTGCCAGCAGCCCCCGGACAGTGGGCTATGGCTACACCTTC

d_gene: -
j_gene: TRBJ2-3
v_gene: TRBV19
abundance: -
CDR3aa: CASSIQGSPQDTQYF
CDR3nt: TGTGCCAGTAGTATACAGGGGTCTCCACAAGATACGCAGTATTTT

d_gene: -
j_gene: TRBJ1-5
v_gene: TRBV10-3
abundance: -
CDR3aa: CAISDTQGIQPQHF
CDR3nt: TGTGCCATCAGTGACACCCAGGGGATTCAGCCCCAGCATTTT

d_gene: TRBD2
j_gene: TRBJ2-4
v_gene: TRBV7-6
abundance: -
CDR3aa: CASSLSGGNIQYF
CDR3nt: TGTGCCAGCAGCTTATCGGGGGGAAACATTCAGTACTTC